This passage covers 9 T cell receptor beta chains from one sample sequenced in a study of control samples from healthy donors and cancer patients. Profiling relied on immunoSEQ multiplex PCR, and the TCRdb table lists in-frame clones only, not all of them. The table lists more than 110,000 clones, 80% to 90% of them singletons. The sample comprised blood. Every receptor here comes from a woman in her thirties in good health.

This chain links TRBV14 with TRBJ2-5, with no clear D. V was clipped by 2 bases and J by 5 bases, with 15 bases between them. The length of the CDR3 is 15 residues. Germline V CDR1 and CDR2: SGHDN, FVKESK. The CDR3 nucleotides are TGTGCCAGCAGCCAACTGGTGGCTGGGCAGGAGACCCAGTACTTC. Translated, it gives CASSQLVAGQETQYF.

This rearrangement joins TRBV10-1 to TRBJ1-2; weak D call: TRBD1 (6 bases). CDR3 size: 15 residues. The germline V gene has CDR1 WNHNN and CDR2 SYGVQD (reference sequence). Trimming removed 0 bases at V and 1 base at J, with 9 bases between. The CDR3, as DNA: TGCGCCAGCAGTGAGTCGGCGGACAGTAACTATGGCTACACCTTC. Its translation: CASSESADSNYGYTF.

A word on this clone: A read error may account for a junction end that differs from germline. The gene calls are TRBV28 and TRBJ1-4; D may be TRBD1 (5 bases). Germline CDR1 reads MDHEN; CDR2 reads SYDVKM. The CDR3 length is 12 residues. The CDR3 loop reads CASSPQPGTPDF. CDR3 bases: TGTGCCAGCAGTCCGCAACCCGGGACCCCCGATTTT.

The chain employs TRBV10-3 and TRBJ1-6; no firm D call. This CDR3 region has 15 residues. Trimming took off 3 bases at V and 7 bases at J, with 13 bases between the two ends. Per germline, CDR1 ENHRY and CDR2 SYGVKD. The DNA for the CDR3 is TGTGCCATCAGTGATAAGGGTGCGGGAAATTCACCCCTCCACTTT. Amino acid sequence: CAISDKGAGNSPLHF.

The chain has TRBV6-4 and TRBJ2-2; TRBD2 matches 10 bases. Germline V gene data show CDR1 as MRHNA and CDR2 as SNTAGT. This CDR3 region has 15 residues. The V gene end was trimmed by 6 bases and the J gene end by 4 bases; junction bases not matched to a gene: 5. The CDR3 loop is CASRAGTSVTGELFF. CDR3 in DNA: TGTGCCAGCAGAGCCGGGACTAGCGTCACCGGGGAGCTGTTTTTT.

This clone was counted only a few times. The V call is TRBV4-1, the J call TRBJ2-7; D may be TRBD1 (5 bases). The V end was cut by 0 bases, the J end by 0 bases, with 12 bases between. The CDR3 spans 16 residues. CDR1 and CDR2 (germline): MGHRA, YSYEKL. DNA for the CDR3: TGCGCCAGCAGCCAAGATTCAGGGCCCCTCTCCTACGAGCAGTACTTC. It encodes CASSQDSGPLSYEQYF.

The chain employs TRBV5-1 and TRBJ1-5, with a possible D match to TRBD1 (5 bases). CDR3 length: 14 amino acids. Germline values: CDR1 SGHRS, CDR2 YFSETQ. With 3 bases removed from V and 0 bases from J, the gap between germline ends came to 7 bases. This CDR3 reads CASSSDSSNQPQHF. The CDR3 bases are TGCGCCAGCAGCTCCGACAGTAGCAATCAGCCCCAGCATTTT.

V gene TRBV30 combines with J gene TRBJ1-6; the D is unclear. The CDR3 sequence is 16 residues long. V was clipped by 1 base and J by 0 bases, with 10 bases between them. Germline CDR1 and CDR2: GTSNPN and SVGIG (reference sequence). The CDR3 loop is CAWSGPQSSYNSPLHF. CDR3 DNA sequence: TGTGCCTGGAGTGGCCCCCAGAGCTCCTATAATTCACCCCTCCACTTT. Supplemented by reference TRBV30 and TRBJ1-6, the full variable domain reads SQTIHQWPATLVQPVGSPLSLECTVEGTSNPNLYWYRQAAGRGLQLLFYSVGIGQISSEVPQNLSASRPQDRQFILSSKKLLLSDSGFYLCAWSGPQSSYNSPLHFGNGTRLTVT.

This sequence joins TRBV6-5 and TRBJ1-5; maybe TRBD1 (5 bases). Per germline, CDR1 MNHEY and CDR2 SVGAGI. Trimming cost V 7 bases and J 4 bases, with 17 bases left between them. There are 15 residues in the CDR3. The CDR3 region is CASKRGGDGNQPQHF. CDR3 nucleotide sequence: TGTGCCAGCAAACGGGGGGGGGATGGAAATCAGCCCCAGCATTTT.